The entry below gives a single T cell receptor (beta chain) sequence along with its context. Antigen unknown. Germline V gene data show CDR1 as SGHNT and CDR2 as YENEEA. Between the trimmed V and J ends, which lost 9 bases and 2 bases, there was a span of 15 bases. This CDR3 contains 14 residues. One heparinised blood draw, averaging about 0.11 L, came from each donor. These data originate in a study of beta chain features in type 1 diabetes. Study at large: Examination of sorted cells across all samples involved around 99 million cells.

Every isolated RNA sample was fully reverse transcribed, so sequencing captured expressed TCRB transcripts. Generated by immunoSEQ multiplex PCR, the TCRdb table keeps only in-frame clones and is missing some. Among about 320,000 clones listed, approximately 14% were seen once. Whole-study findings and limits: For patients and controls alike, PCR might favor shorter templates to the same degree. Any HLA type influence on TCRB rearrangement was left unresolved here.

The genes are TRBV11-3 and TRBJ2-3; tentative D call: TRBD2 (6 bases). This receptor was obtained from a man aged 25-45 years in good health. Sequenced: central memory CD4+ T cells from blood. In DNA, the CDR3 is TGTGCCAGTTCTGCGGGGTCGACCACAGATACGCAGTATTTT. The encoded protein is CASSAGSTTDTQYF.